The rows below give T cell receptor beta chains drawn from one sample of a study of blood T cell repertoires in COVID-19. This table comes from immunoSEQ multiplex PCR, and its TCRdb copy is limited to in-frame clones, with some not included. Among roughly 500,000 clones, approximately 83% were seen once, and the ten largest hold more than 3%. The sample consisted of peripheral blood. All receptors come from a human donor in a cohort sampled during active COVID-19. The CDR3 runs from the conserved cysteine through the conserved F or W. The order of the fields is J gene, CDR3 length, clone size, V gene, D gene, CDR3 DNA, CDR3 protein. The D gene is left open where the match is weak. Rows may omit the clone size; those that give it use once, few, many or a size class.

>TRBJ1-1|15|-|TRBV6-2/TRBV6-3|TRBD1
TGTGCCAGCAGTCGACAGGGCCGGGGGAACACTGAAGCTTTCTTT
CASSRQGRGNTEAFF
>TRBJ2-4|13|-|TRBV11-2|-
TGTGCCAGCAGCACTGGCGGCCAAAACATTCAGTACTTC
CASSTGGQNIQYF
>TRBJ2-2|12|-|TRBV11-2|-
TGTGCCAGCAGCTTTGAAACAGGGGAGCTGTTTTTT
CASSFETGELFF
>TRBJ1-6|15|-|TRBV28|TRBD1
TGTGCCAGCAGTTCAGGGACAGGGGTAAATTCACCCCTCCACTTT
CASSSGTGVNSPLHF
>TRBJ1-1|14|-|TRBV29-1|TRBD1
TGCAGCGCCCTAGGGACAGGGGGGAACACTGAAGCTTTCTTT
CSALGTGGNTEAFF
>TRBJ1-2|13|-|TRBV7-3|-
TGTGCCAGCAGCCTGGGACTGGGCTATGGCTACACCTTC
CASSLGLGYGYTF
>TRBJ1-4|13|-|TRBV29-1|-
TGCAGCGTTGAAACAGGGTCGAGTGAAAAACTGTTTTTT
CSVETGSSEKLFF
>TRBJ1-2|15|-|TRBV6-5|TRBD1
TGTGCCAGCAGTCAGCCGGGACAGGGGAGGGATGGCTACACCTTC
CASSQPGQGRDGYTF
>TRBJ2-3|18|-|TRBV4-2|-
TGTGCCAGCAGCCAAGATGTGGCGGGCGGGATAAGCACAGATACGCAGTATTTT
CASSQDVAGGISTDTQYF
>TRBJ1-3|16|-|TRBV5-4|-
TGTGCCAGCAGCTTGGGACTTGGAGGGACCGGAAACACCATATATTTT
CASSLGLGGTGNTIYF
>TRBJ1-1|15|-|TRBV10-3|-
TGTGCCATCAGTGAGTCGCAGACTTTGAACACTGAAGCTTTCTTT
CAISESQTLNTEAFF
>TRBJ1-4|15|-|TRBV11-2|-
TGTGCCAGCAGCGCCTTGGCCTTTCAGGGTGAAAAACTGTTTTTT
CASSALAFQGEKLFF
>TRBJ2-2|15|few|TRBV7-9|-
TGTGCCAGCAGCTTAGATGGGCCGAACACCGGGGAGCTGTTTTTT
CASSLDGPNTGELFF
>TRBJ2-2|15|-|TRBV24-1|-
TGTGCCACCAGTCAAGGTAGACTGAACACCGGGGAGCTGTTTTTT
CATSQGRLNTGELFF
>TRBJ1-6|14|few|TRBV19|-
TGTGCCAGTAGAATATCCCAGTCGGGGACACCCCTCCACTTT
CASRISQSGTPLHF
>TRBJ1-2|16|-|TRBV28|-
TGTGCCAGCAGCATAACAGGTGGCCGGGTTGACTATGGCTACACCTTC
CASSITGGRVDYGYTF